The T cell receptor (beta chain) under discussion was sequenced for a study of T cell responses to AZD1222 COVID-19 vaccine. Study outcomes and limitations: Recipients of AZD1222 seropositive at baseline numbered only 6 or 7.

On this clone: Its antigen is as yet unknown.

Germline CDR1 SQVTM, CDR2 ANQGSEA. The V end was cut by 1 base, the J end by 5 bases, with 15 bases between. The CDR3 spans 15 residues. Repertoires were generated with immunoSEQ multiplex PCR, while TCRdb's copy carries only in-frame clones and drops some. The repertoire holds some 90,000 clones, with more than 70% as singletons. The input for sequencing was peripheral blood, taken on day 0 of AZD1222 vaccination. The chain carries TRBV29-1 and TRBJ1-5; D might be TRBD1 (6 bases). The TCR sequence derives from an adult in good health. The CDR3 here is CSVEGGRGADQPQHF. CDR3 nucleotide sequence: TGCAGCGTTGAAGGCGGCAGGGGAGCCGATCAGCCCCAGCATTTT. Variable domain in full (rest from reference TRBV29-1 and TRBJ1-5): SAVISQKPSRDICQRGTSLTIQCQVDSQVTMMFWYRQQPGQSLTLIATANQGSEATYESGFVIDKFPISRPNLTFSTLTVSNMSPEDSSIYLCSVEGGRGADQPQHFGDGTRLSIL.